This passage covers 2 T cell receptor beta chains from one sample sequenced in a study of cytomegalovirus exposure and HLA in healthy donors (dated by TCRdb to the late 2010s). Preparation of the library involved the immunoSEQ multiplex PCR assay. For the multiplex PCR, a mixture combining 60 forward primers for TCR Vbeta segments and 13 reverse primers for TCR Jbeta segments was used. In its TCRdb copy, this immuneACCESS table keeps in-frame sequences only and misses some clones. Where compared with another copy, unresolved V genes explain less than half of these, and the others have no known cause. The sample table records 100,000 to 150,000 clones; over 60% of these occur just once. The ten biggest clones cover approximately 2.6% of the sample. Sequencing was done on a sample of PBMCs. The receptors were gathered from a human donor in good health.

This CDR3 is CASSPSGGLFQETQYF. In nucleotides, the CDR3 is TGCGCCAGCAGCCCCTCGGGGGGGCTATTTCAAGAGACCCAGTACTTC. This chain uses TRBV5-1 with TRBJ2-5; 8 bases agree with TRBD2. V trimming: 4 bases; J trimming: 2 bases; junction bases outside the gene matches: 10. The CDR3 consists of 16 residues. The germline gives CDR1 SGHRS, CDR2 YFSETQ.

Concerning this clone itself: Other DNA sequences in the same sample also yield this CDR3. This chain links TRBV11-2 with TRBJ2-3, with TRBD2 matching 8 bases. This CDR3 region has 14 residues. Germline trimming cut 5 bases from V and 1 base from J; bases unmatched to any gene: 2. Germline-derived CDR1 and CDR2 are SGHAT and FQNNGV. CDR3 nucleotide sequence: TGTGCCAGCAGCCAGGGACTAGGCACAGATACGCAGTATTTT. Encoded protein: CASSQGLGTDTQYF.